What follows are 23 T cell receptor beta chains derived from one specimen sequenced in a study of technical replicates of blood from several donors. Sequenced by immunoSEQ multiplex PCR; TCRdb stores in-frame clones only, minus some. The top ten hold 4.2% of the sample, which has about 56,000 clones, about 94% seen once. Sequenced material: PBMCs. Receptors originate from a human donor in good health. Some clones in this sample may be carry-over from other donors' samples.

A single count supports this clone. The V and J genes are TRBV19 and TRBJ2-5; 10 nucleotides align to TRBD1. The CDR3 runs to 15 residues. With V trimmed by 5 bases and J by 4 bases, 7 bases remained unmatched. Germline loops: CDR1 LNHDA, CDR2 SQIVND (reference sequence). The CDR3: CASSPRQGAVETQYF. For the CDR3, the DNA is TGTGCCAGTAGTCCTCGACAGGGGGCCGTAGAGACCCAGTACTTC.

The chain employs TRBV2 and TRBJ1-1, with D tentatively TRBD1 (5 bases). This CDR3 is built from 14 residues. Per the germline V gene, CDR1 is SNHLY and CDR2 is FYNNEI. Between the trimmed V and J ends, which lost 10 bases and 1 base, there was a span of 16 bases. This CDR3 reads CATSDLTENTEAFF. For the CDR3, the DNA is TGTGCCACCTCTGACCTGACAGAGAACACTGAAGCTTTCTTT. Using reference TRBV2 and TRBJ1-1 for the parts outside the CDR3, the full variable domain is EPEVTQTPSHQVTQMGQEVILRCVPISNHLYFYWYRQILGQKVEFLVSFYNNEISEKSEIFDDQFSVERPDGSNFTLKIRSTKLEDSAMYFCATSDLTENTEAFFGQGTRLTVV.

This clone was recorded only once. This rearrangement joins TRBV15 to TRBJ2-5, with TRBD2 identical over 7 bases. Germline values: CDR1 LNHNV, CDR2 YYDKDF (reference sequence). The CDR3 runs 16 residues. V shed 1 base, J shed 5 bases, and the junction held 10 bases outside the gene matches. The CDR3 reads CATSRARRGGGETQYF. CDR3 nucleotide sequence: TGTGCCACCAGCAGAGCGAGGCGCGGGGGTGGGGAGACCCAGTACTTC.

The chain joins TRBV7-2 to TRBJ2-7, with a possible D match to TRBD1 (6 bases). The CDR3 extends over 13 amino acids. Trimming took 5 bases from V and 3 from J, leaving 11 bases between them. Germline V gene lookup returns CDR1 SGHTA and CDR2 FQGNSA. CDR3 sequence: CASSPGAHYEQYF. The CDR3 DNA follows: TGTGCCAGCAGCCCAGGGGCTCACTACGAGCAGTACTTC.

The V and J genes are TRBV25-1 and TRBJ1-6; the match to TRBD1 covers 7 bases. Germline V gene sequence: CDR1 MGHDK, CDR2 SYGVNS. The CDR3 spans 14 residues. V shed 4 bases and J 6 bases; nucleotides not matched to a gene: 3. The CDR3 spells CASSVQGFNSPLHF. CDR3 coding DNA: TGTGCCAGCAGTGTACAGGGGTTTAATTCACCCCTCCACTTT.

The V call is TRBV10-3, the J call TRBJ2-5, with D possibly TRBD1 on 5 matching bases. Germline V lookup: CDR1 ENHRY, CDR2 SYGVKD. V lost 0 bases and J lost 0, with 8 bases in between. The CDR3 sequence is 15 residues long. The CDR3 reads CAISESRTNQETQYF. The CDR3 DNA follows: TGTGCCATCAGTGAGTCGAGGACAAACCAAGAGACCCAGTACTTC.

The chain carries TRBV19 and TRBJ2-7, with a possible D match to TRBD2 (6 bases). V lost 7 bases and J lost 0, with 22 bases in between. Germline lookup yields CDR1 LNHDA and CDR2 SQIVND (reference sequence). The CDR3 has 17 residues. The CDR3 here is CASTPGLQRGSSYEQYF. Here the CDR3 DNA reads TGTGCCAGTACCCCGGGACTCCAACGGGGAAGCTCCTACGAGCAGTACTTC.

The gene calls are TRBV4-2 and TRBJ2-1, with TRBD2 identical over 15 bases. Germline V gives CDR1 LGHNA, CDR2 YNFKEQ. V was clipped by 2 bases and J by 9 bases; unmatched bases: 5. This CDR3 is 16 amino acids long. CDR3 residues: CASSQPGLAGGSEQFF. The CDR3 region has the DNA TGTGCCAGCAGCCAACCGGGACTAGCGGGAGGATCTGAGCAGTTCTTC.

The rearrangement links TRBV21-1 to TRBJ2-1; the D call TRBD1 from the table was never checked on the DNA. TRBV21-1 is annotated as a pseudogene. This CDR3 contains 14 residues. CDR3 protein: CASSDRTGYNEQFF. CDR3 coding DNA: TGTGCCAGCAGCGACAGGACAGGCTACAATGAGCAGTTCTTC.

The chain recombines TRBV7-8 with TRBJ2-7, with D maybe TRBD1 (6 bases). The CDR3 runs 14 residues. Germline lookup yields CDR1 SGHVS and CDR2 FQNEAQ. Trimming stripped 5 bases from V and 7 bases from J, with 18 bases between. The CDR3 DNA reads as TGTGCCAGCAGCCAAAGGATGGGGGCTTGGGAGCAGTACTTC. Protein product: CASSQRMGAWEQYF.

The chain links TRBV11-2 to TRBJ1-4; the match to TRBD1 covers 8 bases. CDR1 is SGHAT, CDR2 FQNNGV, per germline. This CDR3 region has 15 residues. V dropped 5 bases and J dropped 6; count of bases not matched to a gene: 8. CDR3 amino acids: CASSPPTGAHEKLFF. The CDR3 nucleotides read TGTGCCAGCAGCCCACCGACAGGGGCGCATGAAAAACTGTTTTTT.

The chain links TRBV6-1 to TRBJ2-2, with TRBD2 as a possible D gene (6 bases). The CDR3 has 12 residues. CDR1 is MNHNS and CDR2 is SASEGT in the germline V gene. V lost 8 bases and J 4 bases, leaving 8 bases between the germline ends. Here the CDR3 DNA reads TGTGCCAGCCGGGACTCCACCGGGGAGCTGTTTTTT. Translation: CASRDSTGELFF.

V and J are TRBV11-1 and TRBJ1-4, with 7 bases fitting TRBD1. The V and J ends lost 3 bases and 3 bases, in that order; junction bases with no gene match: 4. There are 15 residues in the CDR3. Germline loops: CDR1 SGHAT, CDR2 FQDESV (reference sequence). CDR3 protein: CASSFSGTANEKLFF. The CDR3 region has the DNA TGTGCCAGCAGCTTCTCCGGGACAGCTAATGAAAAACTGTTTTTT.

To note about this clone: The junction and the germline gene differ at one end; a read error may be behind it. The chain uses TRBV15 and TRBJ1-5; 9 nucleotides align to TRBD1. Germline loops: CDR1 LNHNV, CDR2 YYDKDF (reference sequence). There are 15 residues in the CDR3. In nucleotides, the CDR3 is TGTGCCGCCAGTTACGGGACAGGGAACAATCAGCCCCAGCATTTT. It is translated as CAASYGTGNNQPQHF.

CDR3 region: CASSQDCTCRPQHF. The CDR3 DNA is TGTGCCAGCAGCCAAGACTGTACATGTCGTCCCCAGCATTTT. The chain carries TRBV14 and TRBJ1-5; D not resolved. Trimming removed 0 bases at V and 10 bases at J, with 13 bases between. The V gene's germline CDR1 is SGHDN and CDR2 FVKESK. The CDR3 contains 14 residues.

This chain links TRBV30 with TRBJ1-5; D perhaps matches TRBD1 (5 bases). Germline V gene sequence: CDR1 GTSNPN, CDR2 SVGIG (reference sequence). Trimming removed 2 bases at V and 5 bases at J, with 10 bases between. There are 13 residues in the CDR3. CDR3 sequence: CAWSPEGYQPQHF. As DNA, the CDR3 is TGTGCCTGGAGTCCGGAGGGGTATCAGCCCCAGCATTTT. The variable domain in full, with the rest retrieved from reference TRBV30 and TRBJ1-5, is SQTIHQWPATLVQPVGSPLSLECTVEGTSNPNLYWYRQAAGRGLQLLFYSVGIGQISSEVPQNLSASRPQDRQFILSSKKLLLSDSGFYLCAWSPEGYQPQHFGDGTRLSIL.

The chain uses TRBV7-2 and TRBJ1-5; D might be TRBD1 (5 bases). From germline, CDR1 is SGHTA and CDR2 FQGNSA. V lost 1 base, J lost 7 bases, and 14 bases lay in between. The CDR3 loop spans 15 amino acids. The CDR3 reads CASSLESGKGQPQHF. Here the CDR3 DNA reads TGTGCCAGCAGCTTAGAATCAGGAAAGGGGCAGCCCCAGCATTTT. Combining the CDR3 with reference TRBV7-2 and TRBJ1-5 gives the whole variable domain GAGVSQSPSNKVTEKGKDVELRCDPISGHTALYWYRQSLGQGLEFLIYFQGNSAPDKSGLPSDRFSAERTGGSVSTLTIQRTQQEDSAVYLCASSLESGKGQPQHFGDGTRLSIL.

V usage is TRBV7-2 and J usage is TRBJ2-7; D unclear. Germline V gene sequence: CDR1 SGHTA, CDR2 FQGNSA. V was shortened by 1 base and J by 3 bases, with 4 bases between the two germline ends. The CDR3 consists of 12 residues. The CDR3 sequence is CASSLVGYEQYF. CDR3 nucleotides: TGTGCCAGCAGCTTAGTCGGCTACGAGCAGTACTTC.

This sequence joins TRBV7-2 and TRBJ2-3; weak D call: TRBD2 (6 bases). V lost 1 base and J 4 bases, leaving 15 bases between the germline ends. Germline loops: CDR1 SGHTA, CDR2 FQGNSA. The length of the CDR3 is 16 residues. The DNA of the CDR3 is TGTGCCAGCAGCTTAGGTTTTGGTAGCGGTGCAGATACGCAGTATTTT. Its protein is CASSLGFGSGADTQYF.

The chain uses TRBV21-1 and TRBJ1-5. TRBV21-1 is shown as a pseudogene. The CDR3 is 14 amino acids. The CDR3 region has the DNA TGTGCCATCTTTTGCGGGCAGACCAATCAGCCCCAGCATTTT. The encoded protein is CAIFCGQTNQPQHF.

The rearrangement joins TRBV7-8 to TRBJ2-3; TRBD1 aligns across 10 bases. V was clipped by 9 bases and J by 6 bases; unmatched bases: 12. Per germline, CDR1 SGHVS and CDR2 FQNEAQ. This CDR3 contains 15 residues. The CDR3 DNA follows: TGTGCCAGTGCTTCGGGACAGGGGCGGGTGGATACGCAGTATTTT. Translating gives CASASGQGRVDTQYF.

This chain uses TRBV7-2 with TRBJ2-5; D possibly corresponds to TRBD1 (6 bases). The CDR3 runs 13 residues. Trimming removed 3 bases from V and 7 bases from J, with 12 bases in between. Germline V gene sequence: CDR1 SGHTA, CDR2 FQGNSA. CDR3 amino acids: CASSLDSLATQYF. The CDR3 DNA reads as TGTGCCAGCAGCTTGGACAGCCTCGCGACCCAGTACTTC.

This sequence joins TRBV5-6 and TRBJ1-2, with TRBD1 identical over 7 bases. Germline V gene lookup returns CDR1 SGHDT and CDR2 YYEEEE. The V gene end was trimmed by 2 bases and the J gene end by 8 bases; junction bases not matched to a gene: 6. The CDR3 has 13 residues. The CDR3 is CASSFKGAQGYTF. The CDR3, as DNA: TGTGCCAGCAGCTTTAAGGGGGCGCAGGGCTACACCTTC.